This T cell receptor beta chain appears in the sequencing data of a study of blood T cell repertoires in COVID-19. Looked up from germline, CDR1 is MGHDK and CDR2 is SYGVNS. The trim removed 3 bases at V and 9 bases at J, leaving 11 bases unmatched. The CDR3 has 16 residues. This table comes from immunoSEQ multiplex PCR, and its TCRdb copy is limited to in-frame clones, with some not included. The table records a few hundred thousand clones, about 88% of them present only once. The receptor was isolated from a woman aged 45 to 65 who had recovered from COVID-19. Material for sequencing was PBMCs or T cells enriched from blood (not recorded which). This chain links TRBV25-1 with TRBJ2-1; 10 positions agree with TRBD1. The CDR3 coding sequence is TGTGCCAGCAGTGATCGAGGGACAGGGGCCCTTGGTGAGCAGTTCTTC. Translating gives CASSDRGTGALGEQFF.